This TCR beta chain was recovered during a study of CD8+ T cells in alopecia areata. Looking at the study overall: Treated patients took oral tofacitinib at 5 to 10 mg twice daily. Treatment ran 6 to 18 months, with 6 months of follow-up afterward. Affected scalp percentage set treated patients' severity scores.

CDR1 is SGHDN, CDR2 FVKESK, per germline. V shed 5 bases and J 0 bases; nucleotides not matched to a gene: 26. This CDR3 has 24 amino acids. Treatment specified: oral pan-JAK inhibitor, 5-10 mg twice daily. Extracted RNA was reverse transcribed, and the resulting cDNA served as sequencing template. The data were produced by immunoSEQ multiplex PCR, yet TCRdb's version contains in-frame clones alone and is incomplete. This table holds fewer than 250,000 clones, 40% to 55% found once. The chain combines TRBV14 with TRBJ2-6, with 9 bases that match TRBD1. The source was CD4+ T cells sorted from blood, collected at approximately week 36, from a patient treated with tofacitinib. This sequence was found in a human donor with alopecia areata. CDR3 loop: CASSKLLPRDRATQGSSGANVLTF. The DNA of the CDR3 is TGTGCCAGCAGCAAGTTGTTACCCCGGGACAGGGCCACTCAGGGATCCTCTGGGGCCAACGTCCTGACTTTC.